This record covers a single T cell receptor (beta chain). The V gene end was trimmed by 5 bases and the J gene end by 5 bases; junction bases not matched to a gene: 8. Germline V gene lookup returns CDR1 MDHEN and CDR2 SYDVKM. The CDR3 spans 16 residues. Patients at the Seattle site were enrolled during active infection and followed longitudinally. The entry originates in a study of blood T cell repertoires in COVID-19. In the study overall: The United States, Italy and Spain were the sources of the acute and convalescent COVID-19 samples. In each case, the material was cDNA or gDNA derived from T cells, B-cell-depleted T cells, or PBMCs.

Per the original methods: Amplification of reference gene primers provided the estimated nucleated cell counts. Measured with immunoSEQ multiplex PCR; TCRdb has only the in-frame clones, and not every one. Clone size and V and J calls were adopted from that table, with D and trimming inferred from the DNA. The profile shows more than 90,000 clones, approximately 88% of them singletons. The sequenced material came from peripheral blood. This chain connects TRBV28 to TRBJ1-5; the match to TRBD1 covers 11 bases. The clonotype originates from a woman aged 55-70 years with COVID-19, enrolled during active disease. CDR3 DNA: TGTGCCAGCAGTCCACTCGGGACAGGGGGATATCAGCCCCAGCATTTT. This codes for CASSPLGTGGYQPQHF.